This T cell receptor beta chain was sequenced for a study of blood T cell repertoires in COVID-19. V lost 8 bases and J 2 bases, leaving 10 bases between the germline ends. CDR3 length: 13 amino acids. The germline CDR1 and CDR2 sequences are MDHEN and SYDVKM. The assay was immunoSEQ multiplex PCR, and TCRdb's table has in-frame clones only and misses some. Here the sample spans roughly 250,000 clones, about 89% being singletons. The TCR sequence derives from a man younger than 45 with acute or convalescent COVID-19. The specimen was peripheral blood. The chain combines TRBV28 with TRBJ1-3, with no clear D. CDR3 nucleotides: TGTGCCAGCGGAGGCGGGGCTGGAAACACCATATATTTT. Translating it yields CASGGGAGNTIYF. Looking up the rest from reference TRBV28 and TRBJ1-3 gives the full variable domain: DVKVTQSSRYLVKRTGEKVFLECVQDMDHENMFWYRQDPGLGLRLIYFSYDVKMKEKGDIPEGYSVSREKKERFSLILESASTNQTSMYLCASGGGAGNTIYFGEGSWLTVV.